The 18 T cell receptor beta chains given below trace back to one sample, sequenced in a study of cytomegalovirus exposure and HLA in healthy donors. The primer mix had 60 Vbeta and 13 Jbeta primers. Data came from immunoSEQ multiplex PCR; TCRdb stores just in-frame clones and leaves some out. Counted here are about 200,000 clones, 65% to 80% occurring once; the ten biggest clones make up 0.22%. Sequenced material: PBMCs. The receptors come from a girl aged 2 to 9 in good health and CMV-seronegative.

About this clone: This specimen includes other DNA sequences encoding the same CDR3. The V and J genes are TRBV2 and TRBJ1-1; D remains ambiguous. This CDR3 spans 13 amino acids. Germline V gives CDR1 SNHLY, CDR2 FYNNEI. The CDR3 nucleotides are TGTGCTAGCTCTAGGATGTTGAACACTGAAGCTTTCTTT. Translation gives CASSRMLNTEAFF.

This clone was recorded once. This rearrangement joins TRBV5-4 to TRBJ2-1, with 7 bases lining up with TRBD1. The CDR3 consists of 13 residues. Trimming took 6 bases from V and 11 from J; bases not matched to a gene: 11. Germline V lookup: CDR1 SGHNT, CDR2 YYREEE (reference sequence). CDR3 amino acids: CASTLPRTGKQFF. DNA for the CDR3: TGTGCCAGCACTCTCCCCAGGACAGGCAAGCAGTTCTTC.

The chain has TRBV10-1 and TRBJ2-2, with D tentatively TRBD2 (6 bases). V lost 0 bases and J lost 5, with 10 bases in between. CDR1 and CDR2 (germline): WNHNN, SYGVQD (reference sequence). This CDR3 region has 15 residues. In nucleotides, the CDR3 is TGCGCCAGCAGTGAGTCGATTAGCGGAACCGGGGAGCTGTTTTTT. Protein: CASSESISGTGELFF.

The J gene is TRBJ1-2, the V gene TRBV7-9; D possibly corresponds to TRBD1 (6 bases). Trimming cost V 2 bases and J 4 bases, with 17 bases left between them. This CDR3 spans 16 amino acids. From germline, CDR1 is SEHNR and CDR2 FQNEAQ (reference sequence). This CDR3 is CASSLTGGPSAYGYTF. The CDR3 nucleotides read TGTGCCAGCAGCTTAACGGGGGGGCCTTCCGCCTATGGCTACACCTTC.

V and J are TRBV11-1 and TRBJ1-3, with D hard to call. V was shortened by 2 bases and J by 0 bases, with 5 bases between the two germline ends. CDR1 and CDR2 from the germline V gene are SGHAT and FQDESV (reference sequence). The CDR3 runs 14 residues. CDR3 sequence: CASSLQISGNTIYF. The CDR3 DNA reads TGTGCCAGCAGCTTACAGATCTCTGGAAACACCATATATTTT.

V usage is TRBV2 and J usage is TRBJ1-1, with no clear D. The CDR3 is 12 amino acids. Trimming removed 7 bases at V and 4 bases at J, with 10 bases between. Germline CDR1 reads SNHLY; CDR2 reads FYNNEI. The CDR3 DNA sequence: TGTGCCAGCAACCCCCGGTTCACTGAAGCTTTCTTT. This codes for CASNPRFTEAFF. The variable domain in full, completed from reference TRBV2 and TRBJ1-1, reads EPEVTQTPSHQVTQMGQEVILRCVPISNHLYFYWYRQILGQKVEFLVSFYNNEISEKSEIFDDQFSVERPDGSNFTLKIRSTKLEDSAMYFCASNPRFTEAFFGQGTRLTVV.

The chain couples TRBV9 to TRBJ2-3; TRBD1 matches 12 bases. The germline gives CDR1 SGDLS, CDR2 YYNGEE. There are 17 residues in the CDR3. The J segment lost 3 bases and the V segment lost 0 bases, leaving 5 bases of the junction unmatched. DNA of the CDR3: TGTGCCAGCAGCGTAGTAGGGACAGGGGGCTTGACAGATACGCAGTATTTT. Its protein is CASSVVGTGGLTDTQYF.

The chain joins TRBV25-1 to TRBJ1-2; perhaps TRBD1 as D (5 bases). Germline assignment: CDR1 MGHDK and CDR2 SYGVNS. CDR3 size: 13 residues. Trimming removed 1 base from V and 4 bases from J, with 7 bases in between. CDR3 sequence reads: CASSELGGYGYTF. The DNA for the CDR3 is TGTGCCAGCAGTGAATTGGGGGGCTATGGCTACACCTTC.

This clone was counted between two and nine times. The chain couples TRBV7-9 to TRBJ1-2, with D unclear. Germline-derived CDR1 and CDR2 are SEHNR and FQNEAQ (reference sequence). The V end lost 5 bases, the J end lost 8 bases, and 21 bases lay between the germline ends. The CDR3 runs to 15 residues. The CDR3 nucleotides read TGTGCCAGCAGCGCGGCAATTAACAAGGTCGGGGGCTACACCTTC. Translated, it gives CASSAAINKVGGYTF.

The V and J genes are TRBV5-6 and TRBJ1-1; no reliable D call. CDR1 is SGHDT and CDR2 is YYEEEE in the germline V gene. There are 15 residues in the CDR3. The germline V and J ends were trimmed by 0 bases and 0 bases, with 9 bases remaining between them. The CDR3 DNA is TGTGCCAGCAGCTTGGAACACACAGTGAACACTGAAGCTTTCTTT. Amino acids: CASSLEHTVNTEAFF.

V is TRBV5-6 and J is TRBJ2-1; 8 bases fit TRBD2. Trimming at V came to 0 bases and at J to 0 bases, leaving 5 bases not matched to a gene. The CDR3 has 17 residues. Germline CDR1 reads SGHDT; CDR2 reads YYEEEE. The CDR3 protein is CASSLELADLSYNEQFF. DNA of the CDR3: TGTGCCAGCAGCTTGGAACTAGCGGATCTCTCCTACAATGAGCAGTTCTTC.

This clone was seen a handful of times. The chain recombines TRBV5-4 with TRBJ1-2; D is ambiguous. Germline-derived CDR1 and CDR2 are SGHNT and YYREEE (reference sequence). CDR3 length: 12 residues. V shed 0 bases and J shed 4 bases, with 4 bases lying between them. The CDR3 loop reads CASSLERYGYTF. The CDR3 DNA sequence: TGTGCCAGCAGCTTGGAGCGCTATGGCTACACCTTC.

This rearrangement joins TRBV4-1 to TRBJ2-1; 14 bases align to TRBD2. V was clipped by 0 bases and J by 10 bases; unmatched bases: 14. Germline V lookup: CDR1 MGHRA, CDR2 YSYEKL. CDR3 size: 19 residues. The CDR3 DNA reads TGCGCCAGCAGCCAAGAGTTTCCGGGACTAGCGGGAGAATTATGGGAGCAGTTCTTC. Protein product: CASSQEFPGLAGELWEQFF.

This chain joins TRBV13 and TRBJ2-7; 12 bases agree with TRBD2. This CDR3 contains 15 residues. V shed 5 bases and J 1 base; nucleotides not matched to a gene: 3. Germline V gives CDR1 PRHDT, CDR2 FYEKMQ (reference sequence). CDR3 bases: TGTGCCAGCAGCCACACTAGCGGGAGGTCCTACGAGCAGTACTTC. Protein: CASSHTSGRSYEQYF.

There are a few counts of this clone. J is TRBJ1-2 and V is TRBV7-2; D gene ambiguous. This CDR3 is 18 amino acids long. The germline V gene has CDR1 SGHTA and CDR2 FQGNSA. The V end was cut by 3 bases, the J end by 2 bases, with 22 bases between. The CDR3 sequence is CASSFTNMRYGPNYGYTF. The CDR3 DNA reads TGTGCCAGCAGCTTTACTAATATGCGGTATGGCCCCAACTATGGCTACACCTTC.

In its sample, this clone was seen once. CDR3 DNA: TGTGCCAGTAGTATAGATGGTACTAGCGGGGGGTCCTACAATGAGCAGTTCTTC. Translated, it gives CASSIDGTSGGSYNEQFF. The V gene is TRBV19, the J gene TRBJ2-1, with 12 bases lining up with TRBD2. The CDR3 contains 18 residues. With V trimmed by 0 bases and J by 1 base, 4 bases remained unmatched. CDR1 and CDR2 from the germline V gene are LNHDA and SQIVND (reference sequence). Based on the CDR3 plus reference TRBV19 and TRBJ2-1, the full variable domain is DGGITQSPKYLFRKEGQNVTLSCEQNLNHDAMYWYRQDPGQGLRLIYYSQIVNDFQKGDIAEGYSVSREKKESFPLTVTSAQKNPTAFYLCASSIDGTSGGSYNEQFFGPGTRLTVL.

J is TRBJ1-2 and V is TRBV5-1; 8 bases match TRBD1. This CDR3 region has 15 residues. Germline assignment: CDR1 SGHRS and CDR2 YFSETQ. The V gene end was trimmed by 4 bases and the J gene end by 2 bases; junction bases not matched to a gene: 7. CDR3 sequence reads: CASSTGQGGNYGYTF. The CDR3 nucleotides are TGCGCCAGCAGCACAGGACAGGGTGGAAACTATGGCTACACCTTC.

The chain links TRBV27 to TRBJ2-2; 8 positions match TRBD1. The CDR3 sequence is 15 residues long. The V segment lost 6 bases and the J segment 8 bases; nucleotides outside the gene matches: 11. Germline values: CDR1 MNHEY, CDR2 SMNVEV (reference sequence). In DNA, the CDR3 is TGTGCCAGCAGCCAGGACAGGGCGTTAGCGGGGGAGCTGTTTTTT. Its translation is CASSQDRALAGELFF.